This T cell receptor (beta chain) was sequenced for a study of PD-L1 blockade in urothelial cancer. On the study more broadly: Blood analysis was done at 3 weeks (second dose) and 6 weeks after treatment began.

Clones were read by immunoSEQ multiplex PCR, and TCRdb kept only the in-frame ones, dropping some. The sample has tens of thousands of clones; about four fifths are singletons. V shed 4 bases, J shed 11 bases, and the junction held 7 bases outside the gene matches. This CDR3 spans 13 amino acids. Germline V gene data show CDR1 as SGHAT and CDR2 as FQNNGV. Time point: peripheral blood 6 weeks after treatment start. Diagnoses among patients were locally advanced or metastatic urothelial carcinoma. Specimen: PBMCs, collected around atezolizumab (anti-PD-L1) treatment. The chain recombines TRBV11-2 with TRBJ1-4; 7 nucleotides line up with TRBD1. This receptor was obtained from a man between 65 and 85 years old with urothelial cancer. The CDR3: CASSSQTGEKLFF. CDR3 DNA: TGTGCCAGCAGCTCCCAAACAGGGGAGAAACTGTTTTTT.